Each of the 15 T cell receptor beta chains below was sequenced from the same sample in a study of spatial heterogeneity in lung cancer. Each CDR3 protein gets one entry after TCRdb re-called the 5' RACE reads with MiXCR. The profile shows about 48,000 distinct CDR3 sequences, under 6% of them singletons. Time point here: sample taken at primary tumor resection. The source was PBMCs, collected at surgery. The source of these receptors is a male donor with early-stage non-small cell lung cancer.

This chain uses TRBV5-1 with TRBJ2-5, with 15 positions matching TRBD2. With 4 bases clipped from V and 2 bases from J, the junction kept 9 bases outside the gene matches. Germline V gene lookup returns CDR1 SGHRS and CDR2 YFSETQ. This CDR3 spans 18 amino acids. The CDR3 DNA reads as TGCGCCAGCAGCCCGGGACTAGCGGGAGGTCTTAATCAAGAGACCCAGTACTTC. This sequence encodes CASSPGLAGGLNQETQYF.

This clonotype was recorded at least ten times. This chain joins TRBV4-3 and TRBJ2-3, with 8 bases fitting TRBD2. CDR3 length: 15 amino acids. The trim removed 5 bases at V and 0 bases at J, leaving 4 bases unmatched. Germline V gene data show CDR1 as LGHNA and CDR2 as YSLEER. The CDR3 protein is CASSAASGSTDTQYF. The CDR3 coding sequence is TGCGCCAGCAGCGCAGCTAGCGGGAGCACAGATACGCAGTATTTT.

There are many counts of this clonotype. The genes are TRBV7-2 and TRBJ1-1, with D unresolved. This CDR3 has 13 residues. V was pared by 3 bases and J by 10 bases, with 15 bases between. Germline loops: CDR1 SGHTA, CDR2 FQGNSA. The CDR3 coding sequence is TGTGCCAGCAGCTTTTCCGGCCCAAGCAGAGCTTTCTTT. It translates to CASSFSGPSRAFF.

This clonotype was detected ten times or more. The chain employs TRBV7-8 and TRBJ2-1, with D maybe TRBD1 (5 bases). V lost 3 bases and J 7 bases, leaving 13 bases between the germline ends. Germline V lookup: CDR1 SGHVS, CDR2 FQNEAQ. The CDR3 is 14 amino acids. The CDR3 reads CASSLVARANEQFF. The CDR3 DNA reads TGTGCCAGCAGCTTGGTAGCCAGGGCAAATGAGCAGTTCTTC.

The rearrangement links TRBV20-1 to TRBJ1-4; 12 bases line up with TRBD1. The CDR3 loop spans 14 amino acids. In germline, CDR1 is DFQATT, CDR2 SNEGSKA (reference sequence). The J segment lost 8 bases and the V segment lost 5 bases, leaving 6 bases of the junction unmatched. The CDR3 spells CSAAPGTGGEKLFF. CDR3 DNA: TGCAGTGCTGCGCCCGGGACAGGGGGCGAAAAACTGTTTTTT.

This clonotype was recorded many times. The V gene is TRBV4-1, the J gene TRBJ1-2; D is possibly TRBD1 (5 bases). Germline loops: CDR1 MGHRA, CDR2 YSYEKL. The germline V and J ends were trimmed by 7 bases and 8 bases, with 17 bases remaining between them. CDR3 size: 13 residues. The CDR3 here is CASMSRDGRGYTF. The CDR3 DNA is TGCGCCAGCATGTCCCGGGACGGGAGGGGCTACACCTTC.

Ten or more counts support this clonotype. The CDR3 sequence: CASSRGYEQYF. The CDR3 DNA follows: TGTGCCAGCAGTCGGGGGTACGAGCAGTACTTC. The chain is built from TRBV7-2 and TRBJ2-7; D is perhaps TRBD2 (6 bases). The CDR3 length is 11 residues. CDR1 SGHTA and CDR2 FQGNSA come from the germline V gene. V was pared by 6 bases and J by 4 bases, with 7 bases between.

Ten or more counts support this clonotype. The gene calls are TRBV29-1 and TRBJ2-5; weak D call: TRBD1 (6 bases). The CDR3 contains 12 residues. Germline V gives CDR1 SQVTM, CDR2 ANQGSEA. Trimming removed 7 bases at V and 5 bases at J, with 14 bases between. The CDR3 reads CSGGPQGETQYF. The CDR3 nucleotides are TGCAGCGGGGGACCCCAGGGGGAGACCCAGTACTTC.

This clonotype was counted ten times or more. The CDR3 here is CASSVGTLGNQPQHF. CDR3 in DNA: TGTGCCAGCAGTGTAGGGACCCTAGGGAATCAGCCCCAGCATTTT. The V gene is TRBV6-1, the J gene TRBJ1-5, with D possibly TRBD1 on 5 matching bases. CDR1 MNHNS and CDR2 SASEGT come from the germline V gene. The CDR3 contains 15 residues. V lost 4 bases and J lost 4, with 14 bases in between.

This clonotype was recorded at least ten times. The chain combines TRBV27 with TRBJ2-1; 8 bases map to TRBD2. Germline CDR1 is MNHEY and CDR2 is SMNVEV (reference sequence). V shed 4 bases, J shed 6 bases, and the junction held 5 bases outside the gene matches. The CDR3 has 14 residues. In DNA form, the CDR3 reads TGTGCCAGCAGTTCTCCTCTAGCGGGCAATGAGCAGTTCTTC. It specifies CASSSPLAGNEQFF.

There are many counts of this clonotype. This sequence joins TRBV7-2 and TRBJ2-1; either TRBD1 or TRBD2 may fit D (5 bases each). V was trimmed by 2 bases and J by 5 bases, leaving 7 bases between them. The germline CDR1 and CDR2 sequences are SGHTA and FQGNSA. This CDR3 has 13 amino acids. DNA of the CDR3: TGTGCCAGCAGCTTAAGGGGACACAATGAGCAGTTCTTC. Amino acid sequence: CASSLRGHNEQFF.

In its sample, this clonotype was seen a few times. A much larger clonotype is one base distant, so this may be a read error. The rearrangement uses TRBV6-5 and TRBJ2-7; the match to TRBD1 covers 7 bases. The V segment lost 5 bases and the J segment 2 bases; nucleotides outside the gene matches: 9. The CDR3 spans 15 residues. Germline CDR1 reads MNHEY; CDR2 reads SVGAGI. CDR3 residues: CASSPGLTGTYEQYF. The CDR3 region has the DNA TGTGCCAGCAGTCCCGGGTTGACAGGGACCTACGAGCAGTACTTC.

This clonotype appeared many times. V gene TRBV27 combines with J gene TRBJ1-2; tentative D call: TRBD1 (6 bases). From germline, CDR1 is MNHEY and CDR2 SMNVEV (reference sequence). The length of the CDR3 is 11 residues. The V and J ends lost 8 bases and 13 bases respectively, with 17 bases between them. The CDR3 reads CASLNREGITF. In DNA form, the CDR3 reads TGTGCCAGCCTGAACAGGGAGGGCATCACCTTC.

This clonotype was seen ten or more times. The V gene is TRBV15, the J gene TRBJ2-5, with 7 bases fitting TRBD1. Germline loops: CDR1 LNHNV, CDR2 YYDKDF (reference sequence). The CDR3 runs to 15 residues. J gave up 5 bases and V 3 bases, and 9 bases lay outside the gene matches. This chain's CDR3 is CATSSRQGRRETQYF. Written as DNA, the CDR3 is TGTGCCACCAGCAGTCGACAGGGTCGCAGGGAGACCCAGTACTTC.

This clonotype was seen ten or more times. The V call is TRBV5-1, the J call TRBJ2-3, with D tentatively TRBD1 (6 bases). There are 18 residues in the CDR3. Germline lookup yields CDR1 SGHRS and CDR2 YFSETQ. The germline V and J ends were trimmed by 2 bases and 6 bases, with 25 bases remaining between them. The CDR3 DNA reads TGCGCCAGCAGCTTTCCTTCTACTACAGGGTCACTGTTGGATACGCAGTATTTT. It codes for CASSFPSTTGSLLDTQYF. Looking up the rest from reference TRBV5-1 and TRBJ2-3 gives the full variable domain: KAGVTQTPRYLIKTRGQQVTLSCSPISGHRSVSWYQQTPGQGLQFLFEYFSETQRNKGNFPGRFSGRQFSNSRSEMNVSTLELGDSALYLCASSFPSTTGSLLDTQYFGPGTRLTVL.